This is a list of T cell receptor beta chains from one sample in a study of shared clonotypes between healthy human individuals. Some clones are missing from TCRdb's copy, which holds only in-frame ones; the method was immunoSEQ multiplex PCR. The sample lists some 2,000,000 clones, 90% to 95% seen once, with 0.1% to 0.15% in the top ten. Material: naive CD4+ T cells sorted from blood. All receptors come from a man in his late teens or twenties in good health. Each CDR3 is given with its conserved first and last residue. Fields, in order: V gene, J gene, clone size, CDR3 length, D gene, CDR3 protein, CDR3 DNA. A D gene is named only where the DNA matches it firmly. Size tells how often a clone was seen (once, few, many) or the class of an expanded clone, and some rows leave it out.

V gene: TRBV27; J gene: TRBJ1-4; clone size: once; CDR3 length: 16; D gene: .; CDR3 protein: CASSLRAGLTNEKLFF; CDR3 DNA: TGTGCCAGCAGTTTACGAGCCGGACTAACTAATGAAAAACTGTTTTTT
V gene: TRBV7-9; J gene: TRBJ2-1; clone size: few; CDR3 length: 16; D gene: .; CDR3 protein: CASSLRDQGWGNEQFF; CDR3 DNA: TGTGCCAGCAGCTTAAGGGACCAGGGTTGGGGGAATGAGCAGTTCTTC
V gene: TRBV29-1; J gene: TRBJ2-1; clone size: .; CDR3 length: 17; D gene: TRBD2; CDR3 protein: CSVSGTSGGAFYNEQFF; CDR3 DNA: TGCAGCGTTTCCGGGACTAGCGGGGGGGCGTTCTACAATGAGCAGTTCTTC
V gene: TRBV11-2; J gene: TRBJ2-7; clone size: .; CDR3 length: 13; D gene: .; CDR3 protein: CASRGGGSYEQYF; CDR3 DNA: TGTGCCAGCCGAGGGGGGGGCTCCTACGAGCAGTACTTC
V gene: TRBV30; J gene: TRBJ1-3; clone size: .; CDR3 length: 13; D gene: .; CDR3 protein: CAWITGLGNTIYF; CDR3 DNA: TGTGCCTGGATAACGGGGCTCGGAAACACCATATATTTT
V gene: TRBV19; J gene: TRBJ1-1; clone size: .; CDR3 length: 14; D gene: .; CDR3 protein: CASSTGTVNTEAFF; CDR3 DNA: TGTGCCAGTAGTACCGGGACCGTGAACACTGAAGCTTTCTTT
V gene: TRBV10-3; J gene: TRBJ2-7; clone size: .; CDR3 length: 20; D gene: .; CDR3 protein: CAISPGGGDRTPSLSYEQYF; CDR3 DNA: TGTGCCATCAGTCCCGGGGGTGGAGACAGGACTCCCTCCCTATCCTACGAGCAGTACTTC
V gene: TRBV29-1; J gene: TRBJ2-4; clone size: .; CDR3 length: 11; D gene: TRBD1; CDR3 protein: CSARQGHIQYF; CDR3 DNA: TGCAGCGCTCGACAGGGCCACATTCAGTACTTC
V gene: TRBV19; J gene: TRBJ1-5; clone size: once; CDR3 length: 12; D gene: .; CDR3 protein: CASSIPSSAQHF; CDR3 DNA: TGTGCCAGTAGTATTCCCTCTTCGGCCCAGCATTTT
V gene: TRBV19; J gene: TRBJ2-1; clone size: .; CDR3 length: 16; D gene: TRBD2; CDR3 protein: CASSIQGTSGSHEQFF; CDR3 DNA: TGTGCCAGTAGTATACAGGGGACTAGCGGGAGCCATGAGCAGTTCTTC